This TCR beta chain was captured by sequencing in a study of blood T cell repertoires in COVID-19. Background on the study: PBMCs, B-cell-depleted T cells, or T cells were the source of the cDNA or gDNA that made up the material.

Per the original methods: Estimates of nucleated cell counts were drawn from the amplification of reference gene primers. The method was immunoSEQ multiplex PCR; TCRdb's version includes in-frame clones alone and lacks a portion of them. V, J and clone size are taken as reported in that table, and D and trimming were inferred from the DNA itself. Of about 130,000 clones listed, roughly 86% are singletons. The CDR3 extends over 12 amino acids. The trim removed 0 bases at V and 16 bases at J, leaving 4 bases unmatched. The sequenced sample consisted of peripheral blood. This sequence joins TRBV12-3 or TRBV12-4 and TRBJ2-1, with TRBD1 matching 9 bases. This clonotype was obtained from a woman in her seventies with COVID-19, enrolled during active disease. CDR3 in amino acids: CASSLAGQGEFF. DNA for the CDR3: TGTGCCAGCAGTTTAGCGGGACAGGGTGAATTCTTC.